Given below is one T cell receptor beta chain in context. RNA, once extracted, was reverse transcribed into cDNA for use as the sequencing template. Produced via immunoSEQ multiplex PCR; TCRdb's table is partial and in-frame only. The table records 150,000 to 200,000 clones, 50% to 70% of them present only once. This sample is drawn from a study of CD8+ T cells in alopecia areata. There are 15 residues in the CDR3. Looked up from germline, CDR1 is SGHRS and CDR2 is YFSETQ. With 3 bases removed from V and 6 bases from J, the gap between germline ends came to 18 bases. This receptor was taken from a human donor with alopecia areata. This chain connects TRBV5-1 to TRBJ1-1; D unclear. The starting material was CD4+ T cells sorted from blood, obtained at week 0. DNA of the CDR3: TGCGCCAGCAGCTCGAGACAACTCGGCGAGGCTGAAGCTTTCTTT. This codes for CASSSRQLGEAEAFF. Together with reference TRBV5-1 and TRBJ1-1, the CDR3 gives the full variable domain: KAGVTQTPRYLIKTRGQQVTLSCSPISGHRSVSWYQQTPGQGLQFLFEYFSETQRNKGNFPGRFSGRQFSNSRSEMNVSTLELGDSALYLCASSSRQLGEAEAFFGQGTRLTVV.